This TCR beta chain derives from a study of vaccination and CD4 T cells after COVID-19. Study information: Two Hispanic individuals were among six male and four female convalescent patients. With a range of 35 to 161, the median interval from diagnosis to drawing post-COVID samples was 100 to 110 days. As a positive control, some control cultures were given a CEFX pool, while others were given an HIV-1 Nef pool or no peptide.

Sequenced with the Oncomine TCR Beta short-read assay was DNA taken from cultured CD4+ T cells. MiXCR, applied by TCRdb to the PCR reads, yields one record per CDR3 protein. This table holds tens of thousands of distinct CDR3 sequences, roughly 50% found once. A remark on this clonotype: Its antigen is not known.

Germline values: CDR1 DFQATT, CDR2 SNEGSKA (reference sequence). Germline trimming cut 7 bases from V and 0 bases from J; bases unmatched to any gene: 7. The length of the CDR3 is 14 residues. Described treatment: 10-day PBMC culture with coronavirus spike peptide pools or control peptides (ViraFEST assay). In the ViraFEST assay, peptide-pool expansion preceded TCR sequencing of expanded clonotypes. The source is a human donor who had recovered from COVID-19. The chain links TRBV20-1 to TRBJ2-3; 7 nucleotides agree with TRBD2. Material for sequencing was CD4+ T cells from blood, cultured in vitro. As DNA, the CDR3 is TGCAGTGTCCTGCGCGGGGGAAGCACAGATACGCAGTATTTT. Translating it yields CSVLRGGSTDTQYF.